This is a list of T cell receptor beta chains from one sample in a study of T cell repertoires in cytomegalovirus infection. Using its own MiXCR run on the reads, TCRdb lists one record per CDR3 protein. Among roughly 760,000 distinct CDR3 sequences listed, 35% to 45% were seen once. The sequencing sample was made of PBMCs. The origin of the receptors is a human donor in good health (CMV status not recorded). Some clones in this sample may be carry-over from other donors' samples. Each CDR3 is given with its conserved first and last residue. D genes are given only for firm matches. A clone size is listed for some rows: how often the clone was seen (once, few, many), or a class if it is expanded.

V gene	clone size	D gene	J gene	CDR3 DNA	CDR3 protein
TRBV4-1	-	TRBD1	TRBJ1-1	TGCGCCAGCAGCACCCAAGACAGGGCTGAAGCTTTCTTT	CASSTQDRAEAFF
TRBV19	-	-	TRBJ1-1	TGTGCCAGCCGAGGACCTACTGAAGCTTTCTTT	CASRGPTEAFF
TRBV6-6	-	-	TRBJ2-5	TGTGCCAGCAGTTACTCGGGTCCCCTCGAGACCCAGTACTTC	CASSYSGPLETQYF
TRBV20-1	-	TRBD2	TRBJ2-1	TGCAGTGCTAGTTCTAGCGGGGGGTCGAGCTCCTACAATGAGCAGTTCTTC	CSASSSGGSSSYNEQFF
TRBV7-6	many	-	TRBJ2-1	TGTGCCAGCAGCTCCCTCGGGGAGCTCCCCTACAATGAGCAGTTCTTC	CASSSLGELPYNEQFF
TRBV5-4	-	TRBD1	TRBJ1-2	TGTGCCAGCAGAACTCGGGGGACAGGTAAAACTCGGAGCTATGGCTACACCTTC	CASRTRGTGKTRSYGYTF
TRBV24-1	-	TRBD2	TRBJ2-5	TGTGCCACCAGTGACGGGGCGGGGGTTACAGAGACCCAGTACTTC	CATSDGAGVTETQYF
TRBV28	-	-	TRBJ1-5	TGTGCCAGCACCCTGGTGGGAAATAGCAATCAGCCCCAGCATTTT	CASTLVGNSNQPQHF
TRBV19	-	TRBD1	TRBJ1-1	TGTGCCAGTAGGGGACAGACTTACACTGGAGCTTTCTTT	CASRGQTYTGAFF
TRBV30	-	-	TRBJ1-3	TGTGCCTGGAGCGTTCGATCTCGGGGGGGCCCTGGAAACACCATATATTTT	CAWSVRSRGGPGNTIYF
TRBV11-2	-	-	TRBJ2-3	TGTGCCAGCAGCTCCTACCTACAGGTCCTCGCCACAGATACGCAGTATTTT	CASSSYLQVLATDTQYF
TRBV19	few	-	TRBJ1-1	TGTGCCAGTACCAGGACACAGGAGATGAACACTGAAGCTTTCTTT	CASTRTQEMNTEAFF
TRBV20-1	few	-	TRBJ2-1	TGCAGTGCTAGGTCCGGAGATGAGCAGTTCTTC	CSARSGDEQFF
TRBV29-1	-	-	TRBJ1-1	TGCAGCGTTGAAGGGGCCCCCCAGGGTGGGGCTGAAGCTTTCTTT	CSVEGAPQGGAEAFF
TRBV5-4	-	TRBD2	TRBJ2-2	TGTGCCAGCAGCTTGGGGGGACTAGCACTCGGCTCCGGGGAGCTGTTTTTT	CASSLGGLALGSGELFF
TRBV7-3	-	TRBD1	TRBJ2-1	TGTGCCAGCAGCCAGACAGGGAGTGGTGAGCAGTTCTTC	CASSQTGSGEQFF
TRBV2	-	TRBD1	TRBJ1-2	TGTGCCAGCAGTGGGAATAGGGGACAGGGCTATGGCTACACCTTC	CASSGNRGQGYGYTF
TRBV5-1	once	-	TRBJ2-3	TGCGCCAGCAGCAGAGAGAGGGATACGCAGTATTTT	CASSRERDTQYF
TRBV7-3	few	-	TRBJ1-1	TGTGCCAGCCGGGAGGGCAACGGTGAAGCTTTCTTT	CASREGNGEAFF
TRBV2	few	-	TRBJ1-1	TGTGCCAGCAGTGAAGCGCTTCAGTACTTGGGAGGTGAAGCTTTCTTT	CASSEALQYLGGEAFF
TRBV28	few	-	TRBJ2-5	TGTGCCAGCAGCAGACCACCCGGAGTTGTGAAGACCCAGTACTTC	CASSRPPGVVKTQYF
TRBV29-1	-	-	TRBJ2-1	TGCAGCGTGGGGGGACAGGAGCAGTTCTTC	CSVGGQEQFF
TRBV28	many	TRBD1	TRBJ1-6	TGTGCCAGCAGCCAGCAGGGGGCGGGTTCACCCCTCCACTTT	CASSQQGAGSPLHF
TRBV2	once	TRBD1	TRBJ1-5	TGTGCCAGCATCAAAGAGCAGGGGGCAAATCAGCCCCAGCATTTT	CASIKEQGANQPQHF
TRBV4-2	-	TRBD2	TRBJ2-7	TGTGCCAGCAGCCAAGAGACAGTTGTTTCCGGCGGGGGGGCCCGGTACGAGCAGTACTTC	CASSQETVVSGGGARYEQYF
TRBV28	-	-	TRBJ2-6	TGTGCCAGCAGCCCGGCAGGGTCCTCTGGGGCCAACGGCCTGACTTTC	CASSPAGSSGANGLTF
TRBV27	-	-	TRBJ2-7	TGTGCCAGCAGTCCCGCTGCGGGAACCCTTGCCTACGAGCAGTACTTC	CASSPAAGTLAYEQYF
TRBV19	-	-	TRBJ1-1	TGTGCCAGCGTTGCCGGGGACTACACTGAAGCTTTCTTT	CASVAGDYTEAFF
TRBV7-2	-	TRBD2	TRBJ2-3	TGTGCCAGCAGCTTACGTGCGGGGGGCTTTCAAGAGCAGTATTTT	CASSLRAGGFQEQYF
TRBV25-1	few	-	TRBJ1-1	TGTGCCAGCAGTCTACGAGCTCAGGGGAAAGAAGCTTTCTTT	CASSLRAQGKEAFF
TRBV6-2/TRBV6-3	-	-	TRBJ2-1	TGTGCCAGCAGTACTTACGGGACTTCCTCCAATGAGCAGTTCTTC	CASSTYGTSSNEQFF
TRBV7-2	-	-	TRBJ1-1	TGTGCCAGCAGCTTAGTTCAGGGGAAGGGAACTGAAGCTTTCTTT	CASSLVQGKGTEAFF
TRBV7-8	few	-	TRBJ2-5	TGTGCCAGCAGCTCGGTTCGTGGGAGGACTGGGGAGACCCAGTACTTC	CASSSVRGRTGETQYF
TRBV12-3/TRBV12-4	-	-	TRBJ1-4	TGTGCCAGCAGTCCCCGGGCCTCTGTGGCCCTTAATGAAAAACTGTTTTTT	CASSPRASVALNEKLFF
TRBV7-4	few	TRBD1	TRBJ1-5	TGTGCCAGCACCCTGACAGGGCCCTATAGCAATCAGCCCCAGCATTTT	CASTLTGPYSNQPQHF
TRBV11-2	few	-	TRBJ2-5	TGTGCCAGCAGCGGCAGGGTGGGGGACCAAGAGACCCAGTACTTC	CASSGRVGDQETQYF
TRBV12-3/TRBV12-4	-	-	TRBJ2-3	TGTGCCAGCAGTCCTCTCAATACGCAGTATTTT	CASSPLNTQYF
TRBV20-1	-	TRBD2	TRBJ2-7	TGCAGTGCTAGAGCCCTGGCGGGAGGGCCTTACGAGCAGTACTTC	CSARALAGGPYEQYF
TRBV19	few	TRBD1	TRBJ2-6	TGTGCCAGTAGTATCGGGACAGGGGACCCCTCTGGGGCCAACGTCCTGACTTTC	CASSIGTGDPSGANVLTF
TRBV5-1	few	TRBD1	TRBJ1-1	TGCGCCAGCAGCTTGAGTCCGACAGGGGACTCTGAAGCTTTCTTT	CASSLSPTGDSEAFF
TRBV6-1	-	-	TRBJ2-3	TGTGCCAGCAGTGAAGCGACGATTATAACGCAGTATTTT	CASSEATIITQYF
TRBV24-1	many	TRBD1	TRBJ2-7	TGTGCCACCAGTGACCGGGACAGGGGATTCTACGAGCAGTACTTC	CATSDRDRGFYEQYF